This TCR beta chain was identified during a study of T cells in Graves' hyperthyroidism and ophthalmopathy. Germline lookup yields CDR1 MGHRA and CDR2 YSYEKL. With V trimmed by 5 bases and J by 1 base, 5 bases remained unmatched. This CDR3 is built from 15 residues. The source material, RNA transcripts, was used to amplify TCR beta CDR3 regions. A first-round RT-PCR of the TCR CDR3 used the HTBI primer set. In TCRdb, the multiplex PCR reads were re-called with MiXCR into one record per CDR3 protein. The table shows 600,000 to 850,000 distinct CDR3 sequences, with roughly a sixth occurring only once. This TCR came from a woman between 50 and 59 years old with Graves' hyperthyroidism that later progressed to Graves' ophthalmopathy. The specimen was blood. This chain links TRBV4-1 with TRBJ1-1; 9 nucleotides match TRBD1. The CDR3 DNA reads as TGCGCCAGCAGCTACAGGGGGCTCCGGAACACTGAAGCTTTCTTT. Encoded protein: CASSYRGLRNTEAFF.